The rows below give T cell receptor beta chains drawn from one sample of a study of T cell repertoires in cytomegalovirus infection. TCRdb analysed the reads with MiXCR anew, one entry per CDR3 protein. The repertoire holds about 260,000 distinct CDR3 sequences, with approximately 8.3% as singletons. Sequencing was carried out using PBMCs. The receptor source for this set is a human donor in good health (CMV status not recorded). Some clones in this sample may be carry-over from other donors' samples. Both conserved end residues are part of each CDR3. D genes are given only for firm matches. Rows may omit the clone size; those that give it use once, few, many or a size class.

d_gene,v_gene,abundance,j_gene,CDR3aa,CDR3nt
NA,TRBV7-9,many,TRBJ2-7,CASSLGTKGYEQYF,TGTGCCAGCAGCTTAGGCACCAAGGGCTACGAGCAGTACTTC
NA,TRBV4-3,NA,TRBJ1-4,CASSQGRSTNEKLFF,TGCGCCAGCAGCCAAGGGCGATCAACTAATGAAAAACTGTTTTTT
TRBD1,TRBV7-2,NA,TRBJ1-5,CASSLERGLKPQHF,TGTGCCAGCAGCTTAGAGAGGGGGCTGAAGCCCCAGCATTTT
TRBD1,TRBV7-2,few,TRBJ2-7,CASSFGTGVNEQYF,TGTGCCAGCAGCTTCGGGACAGGGGTGAACGAGCAGTACTTC
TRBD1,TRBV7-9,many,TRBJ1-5,CASSLGQGGGNQPQHF,TGTGCCAGCAGTCTTGGACAGGGGGGAGGCAATCAGCCCCAGCATTTT
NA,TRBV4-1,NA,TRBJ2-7,CASSQDRDTYEQYF,TGCGCCAGCAGCCAAGATAGGGACACTTACGAGCAGTACTTC
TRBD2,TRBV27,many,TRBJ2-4,CASSLSRTSGNIQYF,TGTGCCAGCAGTTTAAGTAGGACTAGCGGTAACATTCAGTACTTC
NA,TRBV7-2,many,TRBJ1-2,CASSLRTPNYGYTF,TGTGCCAGCAGCCTCCGGACACCCAACTATGGCTACACCTTC
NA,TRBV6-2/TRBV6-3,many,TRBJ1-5,CASSYLPTDSRVENQPQHF,TGTGCCAGCAGTTACCTTCCAACGGACAGCAGAGTAGAAAATCAGCCCCAGCATTTT
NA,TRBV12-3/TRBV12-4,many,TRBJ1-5,CASSLVEAQPQHF,TGTGCCAGCAGTTTAGTTGAAGCTCAGCCCCAGCATTTT
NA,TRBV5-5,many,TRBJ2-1,CASSFVYNEQFF,TGTGCCAGCAGCTTCGTCTACAATGAGCAGTTCTTC
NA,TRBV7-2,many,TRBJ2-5,CASSFSLGQSQETQYF,TGTGCCAGCAGCTTTAGCCTTGGACAATCCCAAGAGACCCAGTACTTC
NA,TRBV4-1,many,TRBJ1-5,CASSERDGDSNQPQHF,TGCGCCAGCAGCGAAAGAGACGGGGATAGCAATCAGCCCCAGCATTTT
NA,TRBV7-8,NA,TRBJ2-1,CASSLVAF,TGTGCCAGCAGCTTAGTGGCCTTC
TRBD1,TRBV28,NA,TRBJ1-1,CASSVPGTGAGNTEAFF,TGTGCCAGCAGTGTTCCCGGGACAGGGGCCGGGAACACTGAAGCTTTCTTT
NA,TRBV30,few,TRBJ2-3,CAWSGGRTDTQYF,TGTGCCTGGAGTGGGGGAAGGACAGATACGCAGTATTTT
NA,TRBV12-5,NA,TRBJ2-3,CASGLRGRATQSTDTQYF,TGTGCTAGTGGCTTACGGGGGCGAGCCACCCAGAGCACAGATACGCAGTATTTT
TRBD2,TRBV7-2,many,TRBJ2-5,CASSLAGAGQTQYF,TGTGCCAGCAGCTTAGCGGGAGCGGGGCAGACCCAGTACTTC
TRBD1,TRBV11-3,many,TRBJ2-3,CASSLARDRSTDTQYF,TGTGCCAGCAGCTTAGCCCGGGACAGGAGCACAGATACGCAGTATTTT
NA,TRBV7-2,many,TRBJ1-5,CASSAQEGQPQHF,TGTGCCAGCAGCGCCCAGGAGGGTCAGCCCCAGCATTTT
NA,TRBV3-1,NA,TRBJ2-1,CASSQRSQREQFF,TGTGCCAGCAGCCAAAGGTCCCAGCGGGAGCAGTTCTTC
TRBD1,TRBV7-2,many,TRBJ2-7,CASSRRTGEHEQYF,TGTGCCAGCAGCCGTCGGACAGGGGAACACGAGCAGTACTTC
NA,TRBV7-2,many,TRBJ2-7,CASSLKRSHEQYF,TGTGCCAGCAGCTTGAAGAGATCCCACGAGCAGTACTTC
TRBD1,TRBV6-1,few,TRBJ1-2,CATHSDRGSYGYTF,TGTGCCACCCACTCGGACAGGGGATCTTATGGCTACACCTTC
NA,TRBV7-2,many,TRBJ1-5,CASSVRPQHF,TGTGCCAGCAGCGTCAGGCCCCAGCATTTT
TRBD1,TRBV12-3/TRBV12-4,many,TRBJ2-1,CASSPGTGYNEQFF,TGTGCCAGCAGTCCCGGGACAGGGTACAATGAGCAGTTCTTC
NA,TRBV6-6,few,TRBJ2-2,CASSYAGITGELFF,TGTGCCAGCAGTTACGCAGGGATTACCGGGGAGCTGTTTTTT
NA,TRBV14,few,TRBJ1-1,CASSQDRPGDPEAFF,TGTGCCAGCAGCCAAGATCGTCCAGGGGACCCTGAAGCTTTCTTT
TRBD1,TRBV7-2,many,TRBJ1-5,CASSLDPGGHQPQHF,TGTGCCAGCAGCTTAGATCCAGGGGGACATCAGCCCCAGCATTTT
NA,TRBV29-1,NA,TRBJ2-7,CSVGPGPREQYF,TGCAGCGTGGGACCGGGGCCCCGCGAGCAGTACTTC
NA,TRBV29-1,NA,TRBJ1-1,CSVERDNSNTEAFF,TGCAGCGTTGAGAGAGATAACAGTAACACTGAAGCTTTCTTT
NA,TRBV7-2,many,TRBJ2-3,CASSLGTADTQYF,TGTGCCAGCAGCTTAGGAACCGCAGATACGCAGTATTTT
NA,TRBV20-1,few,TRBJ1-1,CSARDSRRAPNTEAFF,TGCAGTGCTAGAGATAGCCGTAGGGCACCGAACACTGAAGCTTTCTTT
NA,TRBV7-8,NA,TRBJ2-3,CASSLIGSGTQYF,TGTGCCAGCAGCTTAATAGGTTCCGGTACGCAGTATTTT
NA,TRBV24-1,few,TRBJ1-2,CATSDSLDGYTF,TGTGCCACCAGTGATTCTTTGGATGGCTACACCTTC
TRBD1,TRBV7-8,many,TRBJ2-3,CASSAGQGDTDTQYF,TGTGCCAGCAGCGCGGGACAGGGAGATACAGATACGCAGTATTTT
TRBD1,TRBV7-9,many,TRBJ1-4,CASSSPGQRDEKLFF,TGTGCCAGCAGCTCGCCGGGACAGCGGGATGAAAAACTGTTTTTT
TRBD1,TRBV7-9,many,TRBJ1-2,CASSSITATGGASPGYTF,TGTGCCAGCAGCTCTATTACCGCCACAGGGGGCGCGTCACCTGGCTACACCTTC
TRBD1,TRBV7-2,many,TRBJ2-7,CASSLGGTGVHEQYF,TGTGCCAGCAGCTTAGGGGGGACAGGGGTCCACGAGCAGTACTTC
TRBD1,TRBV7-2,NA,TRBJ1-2,CASSTRQGSRGYTF,TGTGCCAGCAGCACCCGACAGGGTTCTCGTGGCTACACCTTC
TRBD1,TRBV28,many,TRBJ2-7,CASRGPGTGAYEQYF,TGTGCCAGCAGGGGCCCCGGGACAGGCGCCTACGAGCAGTACTTC
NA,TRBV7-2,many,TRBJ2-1,CASSLVVGIMYNEQFF,TGTGCCAGCAGCTTAGTCGTCGGGATTATGTACAATGAGCAGTTCTTC
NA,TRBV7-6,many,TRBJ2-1,CASSRGLGNEQFF,TGTGCCAGCAGCCGGGGGTTGGGCAATGAGCAGTTCTTC
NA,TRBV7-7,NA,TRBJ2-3,CASSLLGTTDTQYF,TGTGCTAGCAGCTTACTAGGGACCACAGATACGCAGTATTTT
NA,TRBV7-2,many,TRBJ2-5,CASSPKGETQYF,TGTGCCAGCAGCCCAAAGGGTGAGACCCAGTACTTC
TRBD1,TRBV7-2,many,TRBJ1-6,CASSFRTPGQVKSSPLHF,TGTGCCAGCAGCTTTAGAACCCCGGGACAGGTGAAAAGTTCACCCCTCCACTTT